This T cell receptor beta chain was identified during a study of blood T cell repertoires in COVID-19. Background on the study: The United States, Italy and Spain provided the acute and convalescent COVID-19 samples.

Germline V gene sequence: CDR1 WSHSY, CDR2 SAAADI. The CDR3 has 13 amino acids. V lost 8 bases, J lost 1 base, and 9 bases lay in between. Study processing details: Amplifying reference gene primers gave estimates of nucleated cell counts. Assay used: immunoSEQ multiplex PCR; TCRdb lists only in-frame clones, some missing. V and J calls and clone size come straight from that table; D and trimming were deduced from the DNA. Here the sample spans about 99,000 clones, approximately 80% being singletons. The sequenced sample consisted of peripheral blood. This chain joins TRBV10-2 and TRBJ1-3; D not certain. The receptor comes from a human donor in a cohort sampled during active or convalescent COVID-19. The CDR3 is CASHGFSGNTIYF. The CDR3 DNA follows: TGCGCCAGCCACGGGTTTTCTGGAAACACCATATATTTT.